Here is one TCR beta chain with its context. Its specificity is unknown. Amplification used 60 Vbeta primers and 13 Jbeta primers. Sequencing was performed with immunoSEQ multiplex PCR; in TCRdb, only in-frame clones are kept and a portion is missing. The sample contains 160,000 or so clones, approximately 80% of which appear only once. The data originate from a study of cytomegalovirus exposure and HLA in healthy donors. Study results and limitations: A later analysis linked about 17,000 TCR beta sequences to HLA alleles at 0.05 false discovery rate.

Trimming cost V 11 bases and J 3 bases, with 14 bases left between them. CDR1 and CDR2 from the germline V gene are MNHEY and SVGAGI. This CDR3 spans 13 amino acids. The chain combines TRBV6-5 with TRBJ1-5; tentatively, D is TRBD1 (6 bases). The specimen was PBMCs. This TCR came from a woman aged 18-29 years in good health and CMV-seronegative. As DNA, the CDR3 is TGTGCCTCCAGGGGAGGGTTCAATCAGCCCCAGCATTTT. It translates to CASRGGFNQPQHF.